The 25 T cell receptor beta chains listed next were all sequenced from one sample in a study of blood T cell repertoires in COVID-19. The protocol was immunoSEQ multiplex PCR, while the TCRdb copy is restricted to in-frame clones and leaves out a portion. The table includes over 110,000 clones, roughly 84% detected once. Specimen: PBMCs or T cells enriched from blood (not recorded which). The receptors derive from a man aged 45 to 65 in a cohort exposed to, infected with or recovered from COVID-19 (not recorded which).

V gene TRBV29-1 combines with J gene TRBJ1-2; no clear D gene. V gave up 3 bases and J gave up 6 bases, with 11 bases separating them. Germline CDR1 is SQVTM and CDR2 is ANQGSEA. This CDR3 is built from 12 residues. CDR3 region: CSVDARHHGYTF. CDR3 in DNA: TGCAGCGTTGACGCCAGACACCATGGCTACACCTTC. Supplemented by reference TRBV29-1 and TRBJ1-2, the full variable domain reads SAVISQKPSRDICQRGTSLTIQCQVDSQVTMMFWYRQQPGQSLTLIATANQGSEATYESGFVIDKFPISRPNLTFSTLTVSNMSPEDSSIYLCSVDARHHGYTFGSGTRLTVV.

This clone was detected once. J is TRBJ2-2 and V is TRBV5-4, with 9 bases aligning to TRBD2. This CDR3 spans 17 amino acids. Trimming cost V 4 bases and J 3 bases; bases outside gene matches: 10. The germline V gene has CDR1 SGHNT and CDR2 YYREEE (reference sequence). The CDR3 coding sequence is TGTGCCAGCAGCCCCAAACAGGGCGGGAGGGACACCGGGGAGCTGTTTTTT. This translates into CASSPKQGGRDTGELFF.

The chain has TRBV7-8 and TRBJ1-4; D may be TRBD1 (6 bases). The germline CDR1 and CDR2 sequences are SGHVS and FQNEAQ. There are 16 residues in the CDR3. Trimming shortened V by 3 bases and J by 5 bases, and 16 bases separated the two germline ends. The CDR3 spells CASSLETQGWNEKLFF. In nucleotides, the CDR3 is TGTGCCAGCAGCTTGGAAACGCAGGGGTGGAATGAAAAACTGTTTTTT.

The gene calls are TRBV12-5 and TRBJ2-2; maybe TRBD2 (5 bases). The CDR3 spans 13 residues. Germline V gene lookup returns CDR1 LGHNT and CDR2 FRNRAP. The DNA of the CDR3 is TGTCCCCTGGGGAGACTCCTCACCGGGGAGCTGTTTTTT. Translation: CPLGRLLTGELFF.

The rearrangement joins TRBV3-1 (or the pseudogene TRBV3-2) to TRBJ2-7; tentatively, D is TRBD1 (5 bases). Germline CDR1 and CDR2: LGHDT and YNNKEL (reference sequence). Between the trimmed V and J ends, which lost 2 bases and 0 bases, there was a span of 17 bases. This CDR3 region has 17 residues. The CDR3 nucleotides are TGTGCCAGCAGCCAACGGCCGACAGCCCATAGCTCCTACGAGCAGTACTTC. Translating gives CASSQRPTAHSSYEQYF.

CDR3 protein: CASSIVAGVVPEQYF. The CDR3 bases are TGTGCCAGTAGTATAGTTGCAGGTGTTGTCCCTGAGCAGTACTTC. The chain combines TRBV19 with TRBJ2-7, with D unclear. Germline loops: CDR1 LNHDA, CDR2 SQIVND (reference sequence). The CDR3 contains 15 residues. Trimming removed 1 base at V and 7 bases at J, with 17 bases between.

This chain connects TRBV2 to TRBJ1-6; no reliable D call. This CDR3 has 13 amino acids. Trimming stripped 7 bases from V and 7 bases from J, with 11 bases between. Per germline, CDR1 SNHLY and CDR2 FYNNEI. CDR3 residues: CASTRVPNSPLHF. CDR3 bases: TGTGCCAGCACGAGGGTCCCCAATTCACCCCTCCACTTT.

The genes are TRBV3-1 (or the pseudogene TRBV3-2) and TRBJ1-3; D gene unclear. The CDR3 contains 15 residues. CDR1 is LGHDT, CDR2 YNNKEL, per germline (reference sequence). With 2 bases removed from V and 0 bases from J, the gap between germline ends came to 8 bases. CDR3 nucleotides: TGTGCCAGCAGCCAAACTTTTAACTCTGGAAACACCATATATTTT. Amino acid sequence: CASSQTFNSGNTIYF.

On this clone: One end of the junction does not line up with germline, which may come from a read error. V gene TRBV7-9 combines with J gene TRBJ2-7; D not certain. Germline V gene lookup returns CDR1 SEHNR and CDR2 FQNEAQ (reference sequence). The CDR3 runs to 14 residues. The CDR3 is CASNLGGPPYEQYF. The DNA for the CDR3 is TGTGCCAGCAACTTAGGCGGCCCTCCCTACGAGCAGTACTTC.

CDR3 protein: CASSFGGVSYEQYF. The CDR3 region has the DNA TGTGCCAGCAGTTTCGGGGGAGTCTCCTACGAGCAGTACTTC. J is TRBJ2-7 and V is TRBV27; D perhaps matches TRBD2 (6 bases). Deletions cut 3 bases from V and 0 bases from J, with 9 bases between. This CDR3 comprises 14 residues. CDR1 and CDR2 (germline): MNHEY, SMNVEV (reference sequence).

In its sample, this clone was seen a few times. V usage is TRBV9 and J usage is TRBJ1-2, with 7 bases lining up with TRBD1. The CDR3 contains 14 residues. CDR1 is SGDLS and CDR2 is YYNGEE in the germline V gene. V lost 0 bases and J lost 7; bases outside the gene matches: 6. The CDR3 sequence: CASSVGGGYVGYTF. The CDR3 region has the DNA TGTGCCAGCAGCGTAGGAGGGGGCTATGTTGGCTACACCTTC. Using reference TRBV9 and TRBJ1-2 for the parts outside the CDR3, the full variable domain is DSGVTQTPKHLITATGQRVTLRCSPRSGDLSVYWYQQSLDQGLQFLIQYYNGEERAKGNILERFSAQQFPDLHSELNLSSLELGDSALYFCASSVGGGYVGYTFGSGTRLTVV.

CDR3 in DNA: TGTGCCTGGAGTGGGAGTTTTGGGGAAAAACTGTTTTTT. Its protein is CAWSGSFGEKLFF. This chain links TRBV30 with TRBJ1-4; D gene ambiguous. Germline V gene lookup returns CDR1 GTSNPN and CDR2 SVGIG (reference sequence). This CDR3 region has 13 residues. Deletions cut 1 base from V and 8 bases from J, with 11 bases between.

The CDR3 protein is CASSWGGHEQYF. The CDR3 nucleotides are TGTGCCAGCAGTTGGGGGGGCCACGAGCAGTACTTC. The chain is built from TRBV28 and TRBJ2-7, with D perhaps matching TRBD2 (7 bases). The CDR3 is 12 residues long. In germline, CDR1 is MDHEN, CDR2 SYDVKM. Trimming removed 4 bases from V and 5 bases from J, with 9 bases in between.

The chain couples TRBV7-9 to TRBJ2-3; TRBD1 agrees at 11 bases. Germline V gene lookup returns CDR1 SEHNR and CDR2 FQNEAQ (reference sequence). V dropped 10 bases and J dropped 0; count of bases not matched to a gene: 12. The CDR3 length is 17 residues. CDR3: CATTPGQGVWSTDTQYF. In nucleotides, the CDR3 is TGTGCCACGACCCCGGGACAGGGGGTTTGGAGCACAGATACGCAGTATTTT.

This clone was detected only once. The chain employs TRBV11-2 and TRBJ2-1, with TRBD2 matching 9 bases. The germline gives CDR1 SGHAT, CDR2 FQNNGV. The CDR3 totals 14 residues. With V trimmed by 5 bases and J by 5 bases, 4 bases remained unmatched. CDR3 amino acids: CASSAGLANNEQFF. For the CDR3, the DNA is TGTGCCAGCAGCGCGGGACTAGCTAACAATGAGCAGTTCTTC.

The chain has TRBV27 and TRBJ2-7, with TRBD1 matching 8 bases. The germline gives CDR1 MNHEY, CDR2 SMNVEV (reference sequence). The CDR3 is made up of 16 amino acids. The junction had 9 bases not matched to a gene; V was cut back by 5 bases and J by 0 bases. DNA of the CDR3: TGTGCCAGCAGTCCCGGGACAGGCTATAGCTCCTACGAGCAGTACTTC. Translated: CASSPGTGYSSYEQYF.

The rearrangement uses TRBV29-1 and TRBJ2-3, with D tentatively TRBD1 (5 bases). V lost 7 bases to trimming and J lost 1 base, with 15 bases between them. The CDR3 runs to 14 residues. CDR1 and CDR2 from the germline V gene are SQVTM and ANQGSEA. The CDR3 loop is CSAMKGSGTDTQYF. Here the CDR3 DNA reads TGCAGCGCCATGAAGGGGTCAGGCACAGATACGCAGTATTTT.

A remark on this clone: Compared with germline, one end of the junction differs, possibly owing to a read error. The chain uses TRBV11-2 and TRBJ1-4; D gene unclear. The CDR3 spans 13 residues. Looked up from germline, CDR1 is SGHAT and CDR2 is FQNNGV. The CDR3 loop is CASSLEYWEALFF. As DNA, the CDR3 is TGTGCCAGCAGCCTAGAGTATTGGGAGGCACTGTTTTTT. Variable domain in full (rest from reference TRBV11-2 and TRBJ1-4): EAGVAQSPRYKIIEKRQSVAFWCNPISGHATLYWYQQILGQGPKLLIQFQNNGVVDDSQLPKDRFSAERLKGVDSTLKIQPAKLEDSAVYLCASSLEYWEALFFGSGTQLSVL.

The chain employs TRBV7-9 and TRBJ1-1; D possibly corresponds to TRBD1 (5 bases). CDR1 is SEHNR, CDR2 FQNEAQ, per germline (reference sequence). The CDR3 contains 15 residues. V lost 1 base, J lost 10 bases, and 19 bases lay in between. The CDR3 bases are TGTGCCAGCAGCTTAGGCGGGACGCCCCATGCCGGAGCTTTCTTT. This translates into CASSLGGTPHAGAFF.

V and J are TRBV5-4 and TRBJ2-4; the match to TRBD1 covers 9 bases. Looked up from germline, CDR1 is SGHNT and CDR2 is YYREEE (reference sequence). Germline trimming cut 4 bases from V and 1 base from J; bases unmatched to any gene: 9. The CDR3 consists of 17 residues. The chain's CDR3 is CASSGGQGPGAKNIQYF. Here the CDR3 DNA reads TGTGCCAGCAGCGGGGGACAGGGCCCGGGGGCCAAAAACATTCAGTACTTC.

The chain carries TRBV7-9 and TRBJ1-2, with a possible D match to TRBD1 (6 bases). V lost 4 bases, J lost 4 bases, and 19 bases lay in between. CDR3 size: 16 residues. Germline CDR1 is SEHNR and CDR2 is FQNEAQ (reference sequence). Here the CDR3 DNA reads TGTGCCAGCAGCTCAGGCGGTGGGCAGGGGATCTATGGCTACACCTTC. This gives the protein CASSSGGGQGIYGYTF.

This clone was seen a handful of times. J is TRBJ2-2 and V is TRBV5-1, with TRBD1 identical over 8 bases. The CDR3 consists of 14 residues. V was pared by 5 bases and J by 1 base, with 1 base of the junction left unmatched. CDR1 and CDR2 (germline): SGHRS, YFSETQ. The CDR3 sequence is CASRDRENTGELFF. Here the CDR3 DNA reads TGCGCCAGCAGGGACAGGGAGAACACCGGGGAGCTGTTTTTT.

The chain combines TRBV7-9 with TRBJ2-1; TRBD2 matches at 8 bases. V shed 4 bases, J shed 6 bases, and the junction held 11 bases outside the gene matches. Germline values: CDR1 SEHNR, CDR2 FQNEAQ (reference sequence). The CDR3 covers 16 residues. The CDR3 sequence is CASSWNSGIYGNEQFF. The CDR3 DNA sequence: TGTGCCAGCAGCTGGAATAGCGGGATATACGGCAATGAGCAGTTCTTC.

The chain couples TRBV2 to TRBJ2-7; 9 bases fit TRBD2. J was trimmed by 4 bases and V by 3 bases; bases with no gene match: 4. Germline V gives CDR1 SNHLY, CDR2 FYNNEI. The CDR3 contains 14 residues. The CDR3 DNA reads as TGTGCCAGCAGTGATCTAGCGGGATGGTACGAGCAGTACTTC. Its protein is CASSDLAGWYEQYF.

The chain carries TRBV5-4 and TRBJ2-3, with a weak D call TRBD1 (6 bases). CDR1 and CDR2 from the germline V gene are SGHNT and YYREEE (reference sequence). V lost 3 bases to trimming and J lost 5 bases, with 16 bases between them. This CDR3 region has 15 residues. CDR3: CASSSRGGRRDTQYF. The CDR3 coding sequence is TGTGCCAGCAGCTCCCGAGGGGGACGGAGAGATACGCAGTATTTT.